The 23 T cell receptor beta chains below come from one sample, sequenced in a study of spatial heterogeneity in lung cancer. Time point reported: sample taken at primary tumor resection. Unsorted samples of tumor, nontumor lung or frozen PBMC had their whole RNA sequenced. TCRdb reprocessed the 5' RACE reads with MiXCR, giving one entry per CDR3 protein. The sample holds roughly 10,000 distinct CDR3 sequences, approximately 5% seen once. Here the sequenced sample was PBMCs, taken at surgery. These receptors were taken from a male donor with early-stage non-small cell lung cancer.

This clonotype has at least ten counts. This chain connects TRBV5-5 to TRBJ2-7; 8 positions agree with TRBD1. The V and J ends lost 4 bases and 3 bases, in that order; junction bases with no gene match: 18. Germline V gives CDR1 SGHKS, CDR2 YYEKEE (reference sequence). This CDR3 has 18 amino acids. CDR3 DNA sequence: TGTGCCAGCAGCCGGCAGGAGGGACAGGCCCTCCTAAACTACGAGCAGTACTTC. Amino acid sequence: CASSRQEGQALLNYEQYF.

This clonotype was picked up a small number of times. The CDR3, as DNA: TGCGCCAGCAGCCCCCGCCTCTCCTACGAGCAGTACTTC. Protein: CASSPRLSYEQYF. The rearrangement links TRBV5-1 to TRBJ2-7, with unresolved D. V was trimmed by 4 bases and J by 0 bases, leaving 8 bases between them. The germline CDR1 and CDR2 sequences are SGHRS and YFSETQ. CDR3 length: 13 residues. The full variable domain, rest sourced from reference TRBV5-1 and TRBJ2-7, is KAGVTQTPRYLIKTRGQQVTLSCSPISGHRSVSWYQQTPGQGLQFLFEYFSETQRNKGNFPGRFSGRQFSNSRSEMNVSTLELGDSALYLCASSPRLSYEQYFGPGTRLTVT.

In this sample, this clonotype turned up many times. The DNA for the CDR3 is TGTGCCAGCAGTTTATCCGACAGAGGGAATTCACCCCTCCACTTT. Translating gives CASSLSDRGNSPLHF. The chain carries TRBV27 and TRBJ1-6; D might be TRBD1 (5 bases). From germline, CDR1 is MNHEY and CDR2 SMNVEV (reference sequence). Trimming shortened V by 0 bases and J by 7 bases, and 10 bases separated the two germline ends. This CDR3 is 15 amino acids long.

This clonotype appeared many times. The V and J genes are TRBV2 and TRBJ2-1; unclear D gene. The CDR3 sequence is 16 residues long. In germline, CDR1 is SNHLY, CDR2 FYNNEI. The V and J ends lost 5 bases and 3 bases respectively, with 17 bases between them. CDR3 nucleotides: TGTGCCAGCAGTCCTAGGGCCCAAAGCTTCTACAATGAGCAGTTCTTC. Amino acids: CASSPRAQSFYNEQFF.

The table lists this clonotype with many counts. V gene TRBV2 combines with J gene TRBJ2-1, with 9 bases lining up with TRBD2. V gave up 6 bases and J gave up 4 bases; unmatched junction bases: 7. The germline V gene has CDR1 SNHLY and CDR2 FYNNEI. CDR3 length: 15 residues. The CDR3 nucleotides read TGTGCCAGCAGCCTGACTAGCGGAGGGTACAATGAGCAGTTCTTC. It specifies CASSLTSGGYNEQFF.

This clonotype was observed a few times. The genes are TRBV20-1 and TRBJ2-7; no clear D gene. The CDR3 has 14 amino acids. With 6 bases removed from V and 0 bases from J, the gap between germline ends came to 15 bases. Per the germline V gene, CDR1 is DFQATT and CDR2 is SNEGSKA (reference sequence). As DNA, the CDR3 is TGCAGTGCATCAAGACCCGTGCGCTCCTACGAGCAGTACTTC. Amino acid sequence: CSASRPVRSYEQYF.

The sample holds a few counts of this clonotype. In DNA form, the CDR3 reads TGTGCCAGCTCTGTACCCTTCGGGACTAGCGGGAGTACAGATACGCAGTATTTT. This gives the protein CASSVPFGTSGSTDTQYF. The chain carries TRBV18 and TRBJ2-3; the match to TRBD2 covers 14 bases. From germline, CDR1 is KGHSH and CDR2 LQKENI. The V segment lost 6 bases and the J segment 3 bases; nucleotides outside the gene matches: 11. This CDR3 has 18 amino acids.

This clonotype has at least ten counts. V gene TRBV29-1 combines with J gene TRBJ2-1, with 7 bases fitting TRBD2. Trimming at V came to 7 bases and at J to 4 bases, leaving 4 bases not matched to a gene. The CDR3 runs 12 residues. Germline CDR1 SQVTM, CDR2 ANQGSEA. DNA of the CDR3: TGCAGCGGGGGGGGTGGTTACAATGAGCAGTTCTTC. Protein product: CSGGGGYNEQFF.

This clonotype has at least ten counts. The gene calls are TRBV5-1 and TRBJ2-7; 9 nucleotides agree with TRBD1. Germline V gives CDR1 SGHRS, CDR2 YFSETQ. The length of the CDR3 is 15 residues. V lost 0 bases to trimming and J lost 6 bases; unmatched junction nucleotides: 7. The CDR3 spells CASSLEGTGTSEQYF. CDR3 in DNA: TGCGCCAGCAGCTTGGAGGGGACAGGGACCTCCGAGCAGTACTTC.

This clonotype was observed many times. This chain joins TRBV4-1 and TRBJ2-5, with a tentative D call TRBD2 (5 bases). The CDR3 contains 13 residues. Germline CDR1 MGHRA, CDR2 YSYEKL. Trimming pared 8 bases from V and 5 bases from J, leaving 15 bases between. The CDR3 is CASEGEGKETQYF. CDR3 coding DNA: TGCGCCAGCGAGGGAGAGGGAAAGGAGACCCAGTACTTC.

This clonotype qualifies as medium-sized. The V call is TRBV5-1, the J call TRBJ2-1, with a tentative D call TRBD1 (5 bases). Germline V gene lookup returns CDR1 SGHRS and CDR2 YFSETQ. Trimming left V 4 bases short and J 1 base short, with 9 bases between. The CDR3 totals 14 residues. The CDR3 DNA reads TGCGCCAGCAGCCCTGACAGTTCCTACAATGAGCAGTTCTTC. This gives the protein CASSPDSSYNEQFF. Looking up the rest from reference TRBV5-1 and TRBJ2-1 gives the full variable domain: KAGVTQTPRYLIKTRGQQVTLSCSPISGHRSVSWYQQTPGQGLQFLFEYFSETQRNKGNFPGRFSGRQFSNSRSEMNVSTLELGDSALYLCASSPDSSYNEQFFGPGTRLTVL.

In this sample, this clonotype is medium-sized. The CDR3 DNA reads as TGTGCCAGCAGCTACCGACTAGCGGGGCAGACCCAGTACTTC. Translating it yields CASSYRLAGQTQYF. The gene calls are TRBV6-2 or TRBV6-3 and TRBJ2-5; TRBD2 agrees at 11 bases. CDR3 length: 14 residues. With V trimmed by 6 bases and J by 6 bases, 6 bases remained unmatched. The germline V gene encodes CDR1 MNHEY and CDR2 SVGEGT.

The CDR3 nucleotides are TGTGCCAGTAGCGTCGGAAATCAGCCCCAGCATTTT. Its translation: CASSVGNQPQHF. This chain connects TRBV19 to TRBJ1-5, with D unclear. In germline, CDR1 is LNHDA, CDR2 SQIVND (reference sequence). This CDR3 region has 12 residues. V lost 6 bases to trimming and J lost 4 bases, with 7 bases between them.

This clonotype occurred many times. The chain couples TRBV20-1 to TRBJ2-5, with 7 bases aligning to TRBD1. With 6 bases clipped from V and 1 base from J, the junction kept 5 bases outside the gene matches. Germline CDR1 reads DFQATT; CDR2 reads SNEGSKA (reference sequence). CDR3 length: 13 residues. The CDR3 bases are TGCAGTGCCGTCGGGACAGCCCAAGAGACCCAGTACTTC. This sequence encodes CSAVGTAQETQYF.

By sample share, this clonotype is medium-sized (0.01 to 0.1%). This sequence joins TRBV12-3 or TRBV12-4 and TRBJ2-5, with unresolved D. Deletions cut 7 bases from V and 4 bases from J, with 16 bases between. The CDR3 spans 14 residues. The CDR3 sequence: CASTPVYGAETQYF. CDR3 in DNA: TGTGCCAGCACCCCCGTTTATGGTGCAGAGACCCAGTACTTC.

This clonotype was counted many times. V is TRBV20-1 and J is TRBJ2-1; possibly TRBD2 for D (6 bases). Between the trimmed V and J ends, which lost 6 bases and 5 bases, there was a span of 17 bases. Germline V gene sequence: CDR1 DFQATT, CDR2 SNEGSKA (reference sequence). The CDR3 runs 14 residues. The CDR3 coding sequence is TGCAGTGCCCCTTCCCCGGGGGTTGACAATGAGCAGTTCTTC. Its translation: CSAPSPGVDNEQFF.

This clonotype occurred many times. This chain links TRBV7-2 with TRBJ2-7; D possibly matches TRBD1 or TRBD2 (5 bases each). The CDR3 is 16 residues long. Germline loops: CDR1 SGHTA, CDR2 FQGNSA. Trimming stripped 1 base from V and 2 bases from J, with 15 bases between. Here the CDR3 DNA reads TGTGCCAGCAGCTTAGTATCGGGGCAGCCCACCTACGAGCAGTACTTC. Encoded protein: CASSLVSGQPTYEQYF.

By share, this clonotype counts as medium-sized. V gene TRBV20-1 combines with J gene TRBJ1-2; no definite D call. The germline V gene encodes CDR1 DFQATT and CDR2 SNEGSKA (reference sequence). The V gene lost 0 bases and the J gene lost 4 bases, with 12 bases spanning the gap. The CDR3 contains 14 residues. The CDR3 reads CSARDSEQSYGYTF. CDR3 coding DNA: TGCAGTGCTAGAGATTCAGAACAGAGCTATGGCTACACCTTC.

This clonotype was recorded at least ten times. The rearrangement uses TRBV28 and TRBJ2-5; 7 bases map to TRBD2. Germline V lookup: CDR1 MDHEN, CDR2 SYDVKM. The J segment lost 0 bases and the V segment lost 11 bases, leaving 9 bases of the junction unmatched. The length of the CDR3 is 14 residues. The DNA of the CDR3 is TGTGCCGGCACGGAAGCGGGGAACCAAGAGACCCAGTACTTC. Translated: CAGTEAGNQETQYF.

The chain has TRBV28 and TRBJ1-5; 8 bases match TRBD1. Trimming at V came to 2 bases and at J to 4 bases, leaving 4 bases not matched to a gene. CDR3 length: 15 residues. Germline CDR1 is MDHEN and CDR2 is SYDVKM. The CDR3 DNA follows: TGTGCCAGCAGTTTACCTGGGACAGGTAATCAGCCCCAGCATTTT. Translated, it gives CASSLPGTGNQPQHF.

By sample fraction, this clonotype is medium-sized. CDR3 residues: CSAPTSGGRNTQYF. In DNA form, the CDR3 reads TGCAGTGCTCCGACTAGCGGAGGCAGAAATACGCAGTATTTT. The rearrangement links TRBV20-1 to TRBJ2-3, with TRBD2 matching 9 bases. With 5 bases clipped from V and 7 bases from J, the junction kept 10 bases outside the gene matches. From germline, CDR1 is DFQATT and CDR2 SNEGSKA (reference sequence). The CDR3 loop spans 14 amino acids.

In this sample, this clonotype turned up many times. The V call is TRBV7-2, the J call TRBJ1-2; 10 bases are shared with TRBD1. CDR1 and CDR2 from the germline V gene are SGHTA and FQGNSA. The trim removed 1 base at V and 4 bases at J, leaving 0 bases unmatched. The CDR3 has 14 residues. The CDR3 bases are TGTGCCAGCAGCTTAGGACAGGGGGCCTATGGCTACACCTTC. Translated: CASSLGQGAYGYTF.

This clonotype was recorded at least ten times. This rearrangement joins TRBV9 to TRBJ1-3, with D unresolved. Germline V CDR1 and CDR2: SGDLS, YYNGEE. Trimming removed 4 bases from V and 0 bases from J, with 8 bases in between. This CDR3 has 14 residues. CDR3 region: CASSYSVSGNTIYF. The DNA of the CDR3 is TGTGCCAGCAGCTATTCGGTCTCTGGAAACACCATATATTTT. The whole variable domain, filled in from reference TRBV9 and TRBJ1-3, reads DSGVTQTPKHLITATGQRVTLRCSPRSGDLSVYWYQQSLDQGLQFLIQYYNGEERAKGNILERFSAQQFPDLHSELNLSSLELGDSALYFCASSYSVSGNTIYFGEGSWLTVV.